Listed below are T cell receptor beta chains from one sample, sequenced in a study of T-cell reconstitution after alpha-beta-depleted transplantation in children. Using its own MiXCR run on the PCR reads, TCRdb lists one record per CDR3 protein. This sample carries hundreds of thousands of distinct CDR3 sequences, over 10% of them seen once, and the ten largest clones take approximately 2%. The specimen was PBMCs, mostly from graft donor cells, collected 360 days after TCRalphabeta/CD19-depleted stem cell transplant. The receptors here all came from a male patient younger than 18 who had a stem cell transplant for acute myeloid leukemia, so the T cells may come from the graft donor. The CDR3 runs from the conserved cysteine through the conserved F or W. D genes are given only for firm matches. Expanded clones get a size class; other rows say once, few or many, or leave the size out.

v_gene,d_gene,j_gene,abundance,CDR3aa,CDR3nt
TRBV12-3/TRBV12-4,TRBD1,TRBJ2-7,many,CASSPMTGPTEQYF,TGTGCCAGCAGTCCCATGACAGGGCCCACCGAGCAGTACTTC
TRBV4-2,TRBD2,TRBJ2-7,many,CASSQPLAGGNEQYF,TGTGCCAGCAGCCAGCCACTAGCGGGAGGGAACGAGCAGTACTTC
TRBV29-1,NA,TRBJ2-1,many,CSVEDTDRLDYNEQFF,TGCAGCGTTGAAGACACTGACAGACTAGACTACAATGAGCAGTTCTTC
TRBV28,TRBD1,TRBJ2-3,few,CASSLGATGPLRTDTQYF,TGTGCCAGCAGTTTGGGGGCGACAGGGCCTCTCCGCACAGATACGCAGTATTTT
TRBV9,TRBD2,TRBJ2-1,few,CASSVGGRKPYEQFF,TGTGCCAGCAGCGTAGGCGGGAGGAAGCCATATGAGCAGTTCTTC
TRBV20-1,TRBD2,TRBJ2-1,few,CSARARLAGVNEQFF,TGCAGTGCTAGAGCCAGACTAGCGGGAGTCAATGAGCAGTTCTTC
TRBV7-3,TRBD2,TRBJ2-1,NA,CASSKNPGLAGYNEQFF,TGTGCCAGCAGCAAAAATCCGGGACTAGCGGGGTACAATGAGCAGTTCTTC
TRBV20-1,NA,TRBJ2-1,many,CSARVRLANEQFF,TGCAGTGCTAGAGTCAGGTTGGCCAATGAGCAGTTCTTC
TRBV29-1,TRBD2,TRBJ2-2,many,CSVAVGGLAGDGELFF,TGCAGCGTTGCAGTTGGAGGACTAGCGGGAGACGGGGAGCTGTTTTTT
TRBV29-1,NA,TRBJ2-3,many,CSVVADTGDTQYF,TGCAGCGTTGTAGCGGACACGGGAGATACGCAGTATTTT
TRBV7-9,NA,TRBJ2-1,few,CASSFTSRASTYNEQFF,TGTGCCAGCAGCTTTACGTCGCGGGCGTCTACCTACAATGAGCAGTTCTTC
TRBV29-1,NA,TRBJ1-2,few,CSVEGSGYGYTF,TGCAGCGTTGAGGGCAGCGGCTATGGCTACACCTTC
TRBV6-2/TRBV6-3,NA,TRBJ2-7,NA,CASSFSRRKVTYEQYF,TGTGCCAGCAGTTTTTCACGTCGGAAAGTAACCTACGAGCAGTACTTC
TRBV7-9,NA,TRBJ1-3,NA,CASSRTESLSSGNTIYF,TGTGCCAGCAGCCGAACCGAATCTTTAAGCTCTGGAAACACCATATATTTT
TRBV12-3/TRBV12-4,NA,TRBJ2-5,NA,CASSFPGMEETQYF,TGTGCCAGCAGTTTCCCCGGGATGGAGGAGACCCAGTACTTC
TRBV10-3,NA,TRBJ2-2,few,CAISWTGELFF,TGTGCCATCAGTTGGACCGGGGAGCTGTTTTTT
TRBV12-3/TRBV12-4,NA,TRBJ2-7,NA,CASSLSGTTLSYEQYF,TGTGCCAGCAGTTTGTCAGGGACGACGCTTTCCTACGAGCAGTACTTC
TRBV19,NA,TRBJ1-2,few,CATSGKQIGGSYGYTF,TGTGCTACTTCGGGAAAGCAGATTGGAGGGAGCTATGGCTACACCTTC
TRBV12-3/TRBV12-4,NA,TRBJ2-7,few,CASCLEVSGRDSSYEQYF,TGTGCCAGCTGTTTAGAGGTTAGCGGGCGGGACAGCTCCTACGAGCAGTACTTC
TRBV7-9,NA,TRBJ2-3,many,CASSLGGVLDTQYF,TGTGCCAGCAGCTTAGGAGGGGTATTAGATACGCAGTATTTT
TRBV5-1,TRBD2,TRBJ2-1,few,CASSLPSGTSYNEQFF,TGCGCCAGCAGCTTGCCTAGCGGGACTTCCTACAATGAGCAGTTCTTC
TRBV29-1,TRBD1,TRBJ1-1,NA,CSGGQGHTEAFF,TGCAGCGGGGGACAGGGACACACTGAAGCTTTCTTT
TRBV20-1,TRBD2,TRBJ2-7,NA,CSARGVAGVEQYF,TGCAGTGCTAGAGGTGTAGCGGGAGTAGAGCAGTACTTC
TRBV7-6,NA,TRBJ2-7,many,CASSLGTPYEQYF,TGTGCCAGCAGCTTAGGGACCCCCTACGAGCAGTACTTC
TRBV24-1,TRBD2,TRBJ2-2,NA,CATSDPRGLAGGLTGELFF,TGTGCCACCAGTGATCCGAGGGGACTAGCGGGAGGCCTCACCGGGGAGCTGTTTTTT
TRBV28,TRBD1,TRBJ2-6,many,CASRIGGTGGSGANVLTF,TGTGCCAGCAGAATTGGAGGGACAGGGGGCTCTGGGGCCAACGTCCTGACTTTC
TRBV21-1,NA,TRBJ2-7,few,CASSKRDYEQYF,TGTGCCAGCAGCAAACGCGACTACGAGCAGTACTTC
TRBV4-3,NA,TRBJ2-7,few,CASSPGLEAYEQYF,TGCGCCAGCAGCCCCGGACTGGAGGCCTACGAGCAGTACTTC
TRBV7-9,NA,TRBJ1-2,many,CASSLTDITNYGYTF,TGTGCCAGCAGCTTAACGGATATCACTAACTATGGCTACACCTTC
TRBV15,TRBD1,TRBJ1-1,NA,CATSRVRGYTEAFF,TGTGCCACCAGCAGAGTCAGGGGGTACACTGAAGCTTTCTTT
TRBV13,TRBD2,TRBJ2-7,NA,CASSPGGSKAYEQYF,TGTGCCAGCAGCCCGGGGGGTAGCAAGGCCTACGAGCAGTACTTC
TRBV29-1,TRBD1,TRBJ1-1,NA,CSVTSGGAGVNTEAFF,TGCAGCGTTACCTCAGGGGGCGCTGGAGTGAACACTGAAGCTTTCTTT
TRBV7-2,TRBD1,TRBJ1-4,few,CASSFTQGAGEKLFF,TGTGCCAGCAGCTTCACACAGGGGGCGGGCGAAAAACTGTTTTTT
TRBV20-1,TRBD2,TRBJ2-7,few,CSASPPLAGPLRAYEQYF,TGCAGTGCATCACCCCCACTAGCGGGACCCCTAAGGGCCTACGAGCAGTACTTC
TRBV7-6,NA,TRBJ2-7,NA,CASSLGHTSYEQYF,TGTGCCAGCAGCTTAGGTCACACCTCCTACGAGCAGTACTTC
TRBV7-3,TRBD2,TRBJ2-1,few,CASSQGLSYNEQFF,TGTGCCAGCAGCCAGGGACTATCTTACAATGAGCAGTTCTTC
TRBV20-1,TRBD2,TRBJ2-7,many,CSAPPGGRGSYEQYF,TGCAGTGCCCCCCCTGGCGGGAGGGGATCCTACGAGCAGTACTTC
TRBV5-1,TRBD1,TRBJ2-7,NA,CASSFLLTGEFSYEQYF,TGCGCCAGCAGCTTTCTTTTGACAGGGGAATTCTCCTACGAGCAGTACTTC
TRBV20-1,TRBD2,TRBJ2-2,few,CSAITSGPNTGELFF,TGCAGTGCAATAACTAGCGGGCCCAACACCGGGGAGCTGTTTTTT
TRBV29-1,TRBD1,TRBJ2-7,few,CSVKQTGDGEQYF,TGCAGCGTTAAACAGACAGGGGACGGCGAGCAGTACTTC
TRBV20-1,NA,TRBJ2-5,few,CSARFVQETQYF,TGCAGTGCTAGATTTGTCCAGGAGACCCAGTACTTC
TRBV28,TRBD2,TRBJ2-7,NA,CASSPPRGSSYEQYF,TGTGCCAGCAGTCCACCGCGGGGGAGCTCCTACGAGCAGTACTTC
TRBV7-6,NA,TRBJ2-5,NA,CASSLRTSYIGETQYF,TGTGCCAGCAGCCTCCGCACTAGCTACATTGGGGAGACCCAGTACTTC
TRBV12-3/TRBV12-4,TRBD2,TRBJ2-1,many,CASSLSIGLGEGLDEQFF,TGTGCCAGCAGTTTATCTATAGGTTTGGGGGAGGGCCTCGATGAGCAGTTCTTC
TRBV7-6,NA,TRBJ2-6,NA,CASSLATLWGSGANVLTF,TGTGCCAGCAGCTTAGCGACGCTCTGGGGCTCTGGGGCCAACGTCCTGACTTTC
TRBV20-1,NA,TRBJ2-3,many,CSASLPDTQYF,TGCAGTGCTAGCCTCCCAGATACGCAGTATTTT
TRBV6-2/TRBV6-3,NA,TRBJ1-2,few,CASTREGTGYTF,TGTGCCAGCACCCGCGAGGGTACGGGCTACACCTTC
TRBV18,TRBD2,TRBJ2-1,many,CASSLSGSSNEQFF,TGTGCCAGCTCACTTAGCGGGAGTAGCAATGAGCAGTTCTTC